The present T cell receptor beta chain was sequenced within a study of response to subunit inactivated influenza vaccine. One entry per CDR3 protein, called by TCRdb with MiXCR from the RT-PCR reads. The sample lists some 800,000 distinct CDR3 sequences, roughly 20% occurring once. The study's findings and limits: Researchers suggested that each seasonal influenza vaccination recruits few new T cells.

About this clonotype: Its antigen remains unidentified.

The germline CDR1 and CDR2 sequences are SEHNR and FQNEAQ (reference sequence). Trimming took 5 bases from V and 11 from J; bases not matched to a gene: 8. This CDR3 is 12 amino acids long. This chain joins TRBV7-9 and TRBJ1-1; 7 bases map to TRBD1. The sequence derives from a man aged 50 or older who received an inactivated influenza vaccine. Source: PBMCs from blood, taken roughly 5 days after vaccination. In DNA, the CDR3 is TGTGCCAGCAGCCAGACAGGGTTCGTGGCTTTCTTT. Its translation is CASSQTGFVAFF.